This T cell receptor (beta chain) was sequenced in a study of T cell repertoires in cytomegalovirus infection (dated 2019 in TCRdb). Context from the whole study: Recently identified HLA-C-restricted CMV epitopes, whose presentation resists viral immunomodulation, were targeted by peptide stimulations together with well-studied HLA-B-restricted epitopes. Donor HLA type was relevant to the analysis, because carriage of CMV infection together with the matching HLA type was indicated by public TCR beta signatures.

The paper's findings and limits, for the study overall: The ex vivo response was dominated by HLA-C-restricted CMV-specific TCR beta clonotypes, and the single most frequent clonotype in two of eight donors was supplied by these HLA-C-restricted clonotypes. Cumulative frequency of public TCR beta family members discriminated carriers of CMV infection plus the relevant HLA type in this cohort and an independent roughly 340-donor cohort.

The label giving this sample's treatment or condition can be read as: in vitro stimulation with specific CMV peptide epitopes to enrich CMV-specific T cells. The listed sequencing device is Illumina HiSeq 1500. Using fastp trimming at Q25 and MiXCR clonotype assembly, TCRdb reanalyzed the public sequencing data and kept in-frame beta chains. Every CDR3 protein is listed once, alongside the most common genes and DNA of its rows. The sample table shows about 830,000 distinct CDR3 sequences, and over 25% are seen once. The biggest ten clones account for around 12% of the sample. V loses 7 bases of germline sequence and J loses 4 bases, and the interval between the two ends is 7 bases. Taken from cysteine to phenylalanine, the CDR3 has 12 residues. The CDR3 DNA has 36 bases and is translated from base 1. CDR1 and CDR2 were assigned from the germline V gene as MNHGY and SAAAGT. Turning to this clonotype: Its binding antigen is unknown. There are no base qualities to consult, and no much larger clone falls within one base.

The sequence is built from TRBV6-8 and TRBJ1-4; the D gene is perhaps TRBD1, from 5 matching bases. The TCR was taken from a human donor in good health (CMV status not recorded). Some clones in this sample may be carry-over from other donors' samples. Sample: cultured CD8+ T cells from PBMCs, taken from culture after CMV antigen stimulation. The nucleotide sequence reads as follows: TGTGCCAGCAAGGGGATTAATGAAAAACTGTTTTTT. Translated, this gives CASKGINEKLFF.